Presented here are 24 T cell receptor beta chains from one specimen sequenced in a study of shared clonotypes between healthy human individuals. TCRdb keeps only in-frame clones here, not all; method: immunoSEQ multiplex PCR. The sample lists about 770,000 clones; 72% were seen once. The sequenced material came from memory CD4+ T cells sorted from blood. Sample subset: CD45RA-negative fraction. These receptors were obtained from a woman in her thirties in good health.

The chain has TRBV5-1 and TRBJ1-5; perhaps TRBD1 as D (6 bases). Germline V lookup: CDR1 SGHRS, CDR2 YFSETQ. CDR3 size: 16 residues. The V end lost 0 bases, the J end lost 6 bases, and 16 bases lay between the germline ends. The CDR3 is CASSLVPQGSGQPQHF. The CDR3 coding sequence is TGCGCCAGCAGCTTGGTCCCCCAGGGGTCTGGTCAGCCCCAGCATTTT.

The chain joins TRBV28 to TRBJ2-3; D may match TRBD1 or TRBD2 (6 bases each). Germline values: CDR1 MDHEN, CDR2 SYDVKM. Deletions cut 5 bases from V and 2 bases from J, with 20 bases between. CDR3 size: 17 residues. CDR3 coding DNA: TGTGCCAGCAGTGGGACCTGGGGGGCTGGGTTCACAGATACGCAGTATTTT. Translating it yields CASSGTWGAGFTDTQYF.

This clone came up a few times. Here the CDR3 reads CASSAGLEAGVKYF. The CDR3 coding sequence is TGTGCCAGCAGTGCTGGGTTGGAGGCAGGAGTCAAGTACTTC. The V gene is TRBV6-4, the J gene TRBJ2-7, with a tentative D call TRBD2 (5 bases). This CDR3 has 14 residues. Germline V gene lookup returns CDR1 MRHNA and CDR2 SNTAGT. Trimming removed 4 bases from V and 11 bases from J, with 21 bases in between.

This chain connects TRBV4-2 to TRBJ2-7, with 8 bases matching TRBD2. The CDR3 is 15 amino acids. Losses at the gene ends were 1 base for V and 6 bases for J; bases not matched to a gene: 8. Germline values: CDR1 LGHNA, CDR2 YNFKEQ. The CDR3 protein is CASSQVLRGAGEQYF. In DNA form, the CDR3 reads TGTGCCAGCAGCCAAGTATTGCGGGGGGCCGGCGAGCAGTACTTC.

The genes are TRBV6-1 and TRBJ2-4; TRBD2 agrees at 12 bases. Trimming took 3 bases from V and 13 from J; bases not matched to a gene: 7. CDR3 length: 14 amino acids. Germline CDR1 and CDR2: MNHNS and SASEGT. The CDR3 is CASSERTSGRFQYF. In nucleotides, the CDR3 is TGTGCCAGCAGTGAGCGAACTAGCGGGAGGTTCCAGTACTTC.

V usage is TRBV5-4 and J usage is TRBJ2-5, with a possible D match to TRBD1 (6 bases). The CDR3 has 16 residues. Germline V gene lookup returns CDR1 SGHNT and CDR2 YYREEE (reference sequence). Between the trimmed V and J ends, which lost 2 bases and 5 bases, there was a span of 19 bases. The CDR3 loop reads CASSFQPDSSYETQYF. The CDR3 nucleotides are TGTGCCAGCAGCTTCCAACCGGACAGTTCTTACGAGACCCAGTACTTC.

J is TRBJ1-1 and V is TRBV10-3; 7 bases match TRBD1. There are 12 residues in the CDR3. Germline CDR1 reads ENHRY; CDR2 reads SYGVKD. Trimming took 11 bases from V and 0 from J; bases not matched to a gene: 3. The CDR3 DNA reads TGTGCCGCCAGGGGGTTGAACACTGAAGCTTTCTTT. This gives the protein CAARGLNTEAFF.

This clone occurred once. CDR3 sequence reads: CASSTPWQPRTQYF. CDR3 in DNA: TGTGCCAGCAGCACTCCGTGGCAGCCCCGGACCCAGTACTTC. V is TRBV11-2 and J is TRBJ2-5; D gene ambiguous. V lost 5 bases and J 7 bases, leaving 17 bases between the germline ends. The CDR3 contains 14 residues. CDR1 SGHAT and CDR2 FQNNGV come from the germline V gene.

The gene calls are TRBV7-6 and TRBJ1-3; no clear D. V was shortened by 1 base and J by 0 bases, with 7 bases between the two germline ends. There are 15 residues in the CDR3. Germline V lookup: CDR1 SGHVS, CDR2 FNYEAQ. Written as DNA, the CDR3 is TGTGCCAGCAGCTTAGTAGGGTACTCTGGAAACACCATATATTTT. Protein: CASSLVGYSGNTIYF.

This chain links TRBV7-2 with TRBJ1-3; no reliable D call. The V gene lost 1 base and the J gene lost 4 bases, with 14 bases spanning the gap. Germline V gene lookup returns CDR1 SGHTA and CDR2 FQGNSA. The CDR3 consists of 16 residues. CDR3 sequence: CASSLGPLSFGNTIYF. In nucleotides, the CDR3 is TGTGCCAGCAGCTTAGGACCATTAAGTTTCGGAAACACCATATATTTT. Together with reference TRBV7-2 and TRBJ1-3, the CDR3 gives the full variable domain: GAGVSQSPSNKVTEKGKDVELRCDPISGHTALYWYRQSLGQGLEFLIYFQGNSAPDKSGLPSDRFSAERTGGSVSTLTIQRTQQEDSAVYLCASSLGPLSFGNTIYFGEGSWLTVV.

This clone was observed a handful of times. The rearrangement links TRBV6-6 to TRBJ2-2; D not certain. Germline V gives CDR1 MNHNY, CDR2 SVGAGI (reference sequence). CDR3 length equals 14 residues. The V end lost 6 bases, the J end lost 7 bases, and 15 bases lay between the germline ends. CDR3 nucleotides: TGTGCCAGCAGGTCGGGTGACTCGAGCGGGGAGCTGTTTTTT. It codes for CASRSGDSSGELFF.

The chain combines TRBV19 with TRBJ1-2; D may be TRBD1 (5 bases). Deletions cut 5 bases from V and 8 bases from J, with 9 bases between. In germline, CDR1 is LNHDA, CDR2 SQIVND (reference sequence). The CDR3 length is 11 residues. The CDR3 loop is CASSLRDGYTF. Here the CDR3 DNA reads TGTGCCAGTAGTCTCAGGGACGGCTACACCTTC.

Worth noting for this clone: The same CDR3 arises from other DNA sequences in this sample as well. The J gene is TRBJ2-3, the V gene TRBV18; D is undetermined. Germline CDR1 is KGHSH and CDR2 is LQKENI. The length of the CDR3 is 14 residues. V was clipped by 3 bases and J by 1 base, with 8 bases between them. DNA of the CDR3: TGTGCCAGCTCACCTCCCACCGGCACAGATACGCAGTATTTT. Amino acids: CASSPPTGTDTQYF.

The genes are TRBV25-1 and TRBJ2-5; 7 bases agree with TRBD1. The CDR3 is 14 residues long. Trimming removed 8 bases from V and 5 bases from J; junction bases left unmatched: 11. Germline CDR1 and CDR2: MGHDK and SYGVNS. CDR3 in amino acids: CASRETGKGETQYF. The CDR3 DNA reads TGTGCCAGCCGAGAGACAGGGAAAGGGGAGACCCAGTACTTC.

The genes are TRBV2 and TRBJ1-3; TRBD1 matches 9 bases. The CDR3 is 17 residues long. CDR1 and CDR2 from the germline V gene are SNHLY and FYNNEI. The J segment lost 2 bases and the V segment lost 4 bases, leaving 9 bases of the junction unmatched. This CDR3 is CASSAGTGNLAGNTIYF. CDR3 in DNA: TGTGCCAGCAGTGCCGGGACAGGGAACCTGGCTGGAAACACCATATATTTT.

The chain is built from TRBV28 and TRBJ2-1; 8 nucleotides agree with TRBD2. The CDR3 sequence is 13 residues long. Germline V gene lookup returns CDR1 MDHEN and CDR2 SYDVKM. J was trimmed by 6 bases and V by 7 bases; bases with no gene match: 5. CDR3 protein: CASKAGGVNEQFF. The CDR3 DNA is TGTGCCAGCAAGGCGGGAGGCGTCAATGAGCAGTTCTTC.

V usage is TRBV5-5 and J usage is TRBJ2-1; 8 nucleotides align to TRBD2. The CDR3 contains 13 residues. Germline loops: CDR1 SGHKS, CDR2 YYEKEE (reference sequence). V trimming: 7 bases; J trimming: 4 bases; junction bases outside the gene matches: 4. The CDR3 protein is CASGGGPYNEQFF. CDR3 sequence (DNA): TGTGCCAGCGGCGGGGGGCCATACAATGAGCAGTTCTTC.

V is TRBV27 and J is TRBJ2-7; 7 bases line up with TRBD1. Germline V gene sequence: CDR1 MNHEY, CDR2 SMNVEV (reference sequence). There are 16 residues in the CDR3. The V segment lost 2 bases and the J segment 6 bases; nucleotides outside the gene matches: 13. The CDR3 sequence is CASSLRTRGGGGEQYF. The CDR3 bases are TGTGCCAGCAGTTTAAGGACCCGAGGGGGCGGAGGCGAGCAGTACTTC.

The V and J genes are TRBV7-6 and TRBJ2-5; D gene uncertain. V lost 0 bases to trimming and J lost 4 bases, with 9 bases between them. The CDR3 covers 14 residues. CDR1 SGHVS and CDR2 FNYEAQ come from the germline V gene. Here the CDR3 DNA reads TGTGCCAGCAGCTTAGCCCTACCTCTAGAGACCCAGTACTTC. Residues: CASSLALPLETQYF. The whole variable domain, filled in from reference TRBV7-6 and TRBJ2-5, reads GAGVSQSPRYKVTKRGQDVALRCDPISGHVSLYWYRQALGQGPEFLTYFNYEAQQDKSGLPNDRFSAERPEGSISTLTIQRTEQRDSAMYRCASSLALPLETQYFGPGTRLLVL.

As concerns this clone: The sample carries other DNA sequences with the same CDR3. The V call is TRBV7-9, the J call TRBJ2-1; D remains unclear. Trimming cost V 0 bases and J 6 bases, with 6 bases left between them. The CDR3 spans 13 residues. Germline V gene data show CDR1 as SEHNR and CDR2 as FQNEAQ (reference sequence). The CDR3: CASSLAVVNEQFF. The DNA of the CDR3 is TGTGCCAGCAGCTTAGCGGTGGTCAATGAGCAGTTCTTC.

The V call is TRBV7-2, the J call TRBJ2-3, with a tentative D call TRBD1 (5 bases). Germline V gene data show CDR1 as SGHTA and CDR2 as FQGNSA. The CDR3 is made up of 14 amino acids. The V gene lost 4 bases and the J gene lost 4 bases, with 12 bases spanning the gap. The CDR3 nucleotides are TGTGCCAGCAGCTCGTTCGTAGGGGCAGATACGCAGTATTTT. Translated: CASSSFVGADTQYF.

The chain combines TRBV9 with TRBJ1-1; D perhaps matches TRBD1 (5 bases). Germline-derived CDR1 and CDR2 are SGDLS and YYNGEE. V was clipped by 0 bases and J by 8 bases, with 11 bases between them. The CDR3 has 13 residues. In DNA form, the CDR3 reads TGTGCCAGCAGCGTAGGGGAGGGGCGCGAAGCTTTCTTT. Translating it yields CASSVGEGREAFF.

V usage is TRBV14 and J usage is TRBJ2-4, with 9 bases matching TRBD1. Germline V gene lookup returns CDR1 SGHDN and CDR2 FVKESK. Trimming took 3 bases from V and 5 from J; bases not matched to a gene: 5. The CDR3 consists of 15 residues. The CDR3 coding sequence is TGTGCCAGCAGCCAGGACAGGGGATGGGAAAACATTCAGTACTTC. Translation: CASSQDRGWENIQYF.

There are a few counts of this clone. The chain recombines TRBV7-2 with TRBJ2-5, with TRBD2 matching over 9 bases. Germline CDR1 and CDR2: SGHTA and FQGNSA. There are 16 residues in the CDR3. Trimming at V came to 4 bases and at J to 3 bases, leaving 9 bases not matched to a gene. For the CDR3, the DNA is TGTGCCAGCAGCTCCGTTTTACTAGCGGGCAAAGAGACCCAGTACTTC. It codes for CASSSVLLAGKETQYF.